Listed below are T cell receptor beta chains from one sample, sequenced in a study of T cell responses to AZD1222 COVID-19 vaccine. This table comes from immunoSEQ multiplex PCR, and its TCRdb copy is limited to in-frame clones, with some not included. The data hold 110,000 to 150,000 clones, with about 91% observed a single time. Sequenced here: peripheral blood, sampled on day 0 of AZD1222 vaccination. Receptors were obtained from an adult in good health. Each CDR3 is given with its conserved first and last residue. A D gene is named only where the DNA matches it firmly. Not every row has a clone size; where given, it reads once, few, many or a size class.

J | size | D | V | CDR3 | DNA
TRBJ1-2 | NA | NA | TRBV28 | CASSVGRGLNYGYTF | TGTGCCAGCAGTGTAGGCAGGGGCCTCAACTATGGCTACACCTTC
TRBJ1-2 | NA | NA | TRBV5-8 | CASRGVWLGGYTF | TGTGCCAGCAGAGGCGTCTGGTTGGGTGGCTACACCTTC
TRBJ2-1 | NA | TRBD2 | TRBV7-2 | CASGTSGRNEQFF | TGTGCCTCCGGGACTAGCGGGAGAAATGAGCAGTTCTTC
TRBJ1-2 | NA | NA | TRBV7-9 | CASSLVGSQEGYGYTF | TGTGCCAGCAGCTTAGTTGGGTCACAGGAGGGCTATGGCTACACCTTC
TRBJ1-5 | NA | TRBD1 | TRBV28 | CASSIRGQDNQPQHF | TGTGCCAGCAGTATCAGGGGGCAAGACAATCAGCCCCAGCATTTT
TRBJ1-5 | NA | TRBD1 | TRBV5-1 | CASSLGTGMDNQPQHF | TGCGCCAGCAGCTTGGGGACAGGGATGGACAATCAGCCCCAGCATTTT
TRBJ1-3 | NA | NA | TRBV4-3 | CASSQDGEDTIYF | TGCGCCAGCAGCCAAGATGGGGAGGACACCATATATTTT
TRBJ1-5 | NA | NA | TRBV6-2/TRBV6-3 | CASSSRENQPQHF | TGTGCCAGCAGTTCCAGGGAAAATCAGCCCCAGCATTTT
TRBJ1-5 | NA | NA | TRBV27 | CASGLNGQPQHF | TGTGCCAGCGGGTTGAATGGCCAGCCCCAGCATTTT
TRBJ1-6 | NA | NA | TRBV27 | CASSLLQGLNSPLHF | TGTGCCAGCAGTTTATTACAGGGTCTCAATTCACCCCTCCACTTT
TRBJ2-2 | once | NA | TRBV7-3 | CASSLTRGYTGELFF | TGTGCCAGCAGCTTAACGCGCGGATACACCGGGGAGCTGTTTTTT
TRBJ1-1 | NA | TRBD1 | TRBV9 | CASSAGTGLTQQAFF | TGTGCCAGCAGCGCCGGGACAGGTCTGACCCAACAGGCTTTCTTT
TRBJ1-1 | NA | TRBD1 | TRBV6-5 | CASSTQGAWNTEAFF | TGTGCCAGCAGCACACAGGGGGCATGGAACACTGAAGCTTTCTTT
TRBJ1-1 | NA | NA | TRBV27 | CASSLAWDTEAFF | TGTGCCAGCAGTCTGGCGTGGGACACTGAAGCTTTCTTT
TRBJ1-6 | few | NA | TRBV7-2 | CASSLSADNSPLHF | TGTGCCAGCAGCTTATCCGCCGACAATTCACCCCTCCACTTT
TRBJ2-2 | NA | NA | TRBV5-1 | CASAGDNTGELFF | TGCGCCAGCGCAGGGGATAACACCGGGGAGCTGTTTTTT
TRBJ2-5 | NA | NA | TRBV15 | CATPCLPGPRETQYF | TGTGCCACCCCTTGCCTCCCAGGGCCGAGAGAGACCCAGTACTTC
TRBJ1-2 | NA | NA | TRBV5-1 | CASSSGPPAGYTF | TGCGCCAGCAGCTCCGGACCCCCGGCGGGCTACACCTTC
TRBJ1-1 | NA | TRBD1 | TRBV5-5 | CASSFPTNSRGRRMNTEAFF | TGTGCCAGCAGCTTTCCTACTAATTCAAGGGGGCGCAGGATGAACACTGAAGCTTTCTTT
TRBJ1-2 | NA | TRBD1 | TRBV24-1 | CATSDRGQGYTF | TGTGCCACCAGTGACAGGGGGCAAGGCTACACCTTC
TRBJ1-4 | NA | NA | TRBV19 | CASNRRTSSEKLFF | TGTGCCAGTAACCGGCGAACTTCAAGTGAAAAACTGTTTTTT
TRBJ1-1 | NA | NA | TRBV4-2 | CASSQGRQGNTEAFF | TGTGCCAGCAGCCAAGGAAGGCAGGGGAACACTGAAGCTTTCTTT
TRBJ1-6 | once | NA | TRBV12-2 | CASRQLAGTPRGSPLHF | TGTGCAAGTCGCCAACTGGCGGGTACCCCCAGGGGTTCACCCCTCCACTTT
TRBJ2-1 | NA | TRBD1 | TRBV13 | CASSPRDRHDMSSYNEQFF | TGTGCCAGCAGCCCCCGGGACAGGCATGATATGAGCTCCTACAATGAGCAGTTCTTC
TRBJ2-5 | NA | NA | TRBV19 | CASSSRDQETQYF | TGTGCCAGTAGTTCCCGGGACCAAGAGACCCAGTACTTC
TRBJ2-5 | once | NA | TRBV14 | CASSQVTETQYF | TGTGCCAGCAGCCAAGTAACAGAGACCCAGTACTTC
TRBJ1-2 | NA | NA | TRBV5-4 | CASSLDVFPSGDGYTF | TGTGCCAGCAGCCTCGACGTGTTCCCATCGGGGGATGGCTACACCTTC
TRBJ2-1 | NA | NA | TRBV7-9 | CASSLGRTTYNEQFF | TGTGCCAGCAGCTTGGGTCGCACAACCTACAATGAGCAGTTCTTC
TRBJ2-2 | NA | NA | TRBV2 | CASSARQLTNTGELFF | TGTGCCAGCAGTGCGCGTCAGCTGACGAACACCGGGGAGCTGTTTTTT
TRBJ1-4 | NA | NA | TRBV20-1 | CSASNQPNEKLFF | TGCAGTGCTAGTAACCAGCCTAATGAAAAACTGTTTTTT
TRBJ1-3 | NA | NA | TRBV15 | CATSRERNTIYF | TGTGCCACCAGCAGAGAACGGAACACCATATATTTT
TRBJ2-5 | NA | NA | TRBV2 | CASDLLVGTQYF | TGTGCCAGCGACTTGCTGGTAGGGACCCAGTACTTC
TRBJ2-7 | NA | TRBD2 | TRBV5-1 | CASSLAGGPYEQYF | TGCGCCAGCAGCCTGGCGGGAGGGCCCTACGAGCAGTACTTC
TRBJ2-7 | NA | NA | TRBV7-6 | CASSPDVYEQYF | TGTGCCAGCAGTCCCGATGTCTACGAGCAGTACTTC
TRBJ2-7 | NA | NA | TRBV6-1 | CASSEASASVYEQYF | TGTGCCAGCAGTGAAGCTTCGGCTAGCGTATACGAGCAGTACTTC
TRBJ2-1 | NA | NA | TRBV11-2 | CASSPDRGVEQFF | TGTGCCAGCAGCCCCGATAGGGGGGTTGAGCAGTTCTTC
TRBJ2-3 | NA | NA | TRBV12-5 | CASGGSDTYTDTQYF | TGTGCTAGTGGGGGGAGCGATACCTACACAGATACGCAGTATTTT
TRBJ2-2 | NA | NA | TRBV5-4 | CASSLGSGNTGELFF | TGTGCCAGCAGCTTGGGTAGCGGGAACACCGGGGAGCTGTTTTTT
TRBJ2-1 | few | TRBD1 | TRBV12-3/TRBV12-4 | CAYARTGSNEQFF | TGTGCCTACGCGAGGACAGGGTCGAATGAGCAGTTCTTC
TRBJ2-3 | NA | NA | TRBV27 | CASSFIQGLTDTQYF | TGTGCCAGCAGTTTCATACAGGGCCTCACAGATACGCAGTATTTT
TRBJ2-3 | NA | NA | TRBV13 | CASSFGGTPGDTQYF | TGTGCCAGCAGCTTTGGCGGGACCCCAGGGGATACGCAGTATTTT
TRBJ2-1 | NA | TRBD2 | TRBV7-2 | CASRRGTSGTWDEQFF | TGTGCCAGCAGACGAGGAACTAGCGGTACCTGGGATGAGCAGTTCTTC
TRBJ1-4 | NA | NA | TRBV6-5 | CASSYSDSNNEKLFF | TGTGCCAGCAGTTACTCAGACAGTAATAATGAAAAACTGTTTTTT
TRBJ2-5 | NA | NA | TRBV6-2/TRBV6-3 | CASTYPQETQYF | TGTGCCAGCACTTATCCCCAAGAGACCCAGTACTTC
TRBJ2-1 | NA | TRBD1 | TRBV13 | CASSTRTGVNEQFF | TGTGCCAGCAGCACCCGGACAGGGGTAAATGAGCAGTTCTTC